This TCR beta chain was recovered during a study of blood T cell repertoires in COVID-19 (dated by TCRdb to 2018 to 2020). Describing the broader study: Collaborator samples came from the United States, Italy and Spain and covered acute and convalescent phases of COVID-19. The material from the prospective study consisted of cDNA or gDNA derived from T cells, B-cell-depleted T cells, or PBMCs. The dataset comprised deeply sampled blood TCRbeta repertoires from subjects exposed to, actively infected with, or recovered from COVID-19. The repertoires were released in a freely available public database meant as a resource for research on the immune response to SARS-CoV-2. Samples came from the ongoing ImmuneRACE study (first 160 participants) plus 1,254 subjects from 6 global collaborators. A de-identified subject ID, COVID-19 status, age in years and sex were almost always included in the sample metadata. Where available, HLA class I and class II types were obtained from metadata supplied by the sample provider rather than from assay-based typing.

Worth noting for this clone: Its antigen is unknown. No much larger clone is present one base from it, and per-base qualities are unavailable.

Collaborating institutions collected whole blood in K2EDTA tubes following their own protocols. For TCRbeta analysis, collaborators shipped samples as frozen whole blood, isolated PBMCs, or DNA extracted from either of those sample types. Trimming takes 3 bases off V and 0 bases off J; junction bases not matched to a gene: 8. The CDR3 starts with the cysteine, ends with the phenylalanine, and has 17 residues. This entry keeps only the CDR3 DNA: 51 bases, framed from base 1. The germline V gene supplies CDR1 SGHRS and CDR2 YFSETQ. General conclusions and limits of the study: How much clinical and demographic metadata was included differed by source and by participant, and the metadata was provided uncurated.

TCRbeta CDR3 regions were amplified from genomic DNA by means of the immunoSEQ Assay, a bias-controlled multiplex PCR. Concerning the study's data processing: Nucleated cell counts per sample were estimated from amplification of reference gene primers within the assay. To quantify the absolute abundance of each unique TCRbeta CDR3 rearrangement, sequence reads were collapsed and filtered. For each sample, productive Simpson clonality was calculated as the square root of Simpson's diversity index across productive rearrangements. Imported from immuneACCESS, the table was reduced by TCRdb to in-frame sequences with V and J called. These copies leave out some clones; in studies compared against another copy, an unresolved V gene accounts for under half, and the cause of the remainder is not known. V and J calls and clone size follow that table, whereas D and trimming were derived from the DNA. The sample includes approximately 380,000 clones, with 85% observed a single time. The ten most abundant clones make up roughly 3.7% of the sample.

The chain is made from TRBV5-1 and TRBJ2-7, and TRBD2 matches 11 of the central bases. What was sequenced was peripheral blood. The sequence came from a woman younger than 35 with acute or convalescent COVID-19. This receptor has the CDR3 CASSWGASGRSSYEQYF. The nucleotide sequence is TGCGCCAGCAGCTGGGGGGCTAGCGGGAGGAGCTCCTACGAGCAGTACTTC. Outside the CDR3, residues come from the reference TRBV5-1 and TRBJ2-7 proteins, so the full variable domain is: KAGVTQTPRYLIKTRGQQVTLSCSPISGHRSVSWYQQTPGQGLQFLFEYFSETQRNKGNFPGRFSGRQFSNSRSEMNVSTLELGDSALYLCASSWGASGRSSYEQYFGPGTRLTVT.